These 11 T cell receptor beta chains share one sample of origin, sequenced in a study of cytomegalovirus exposure and HLA in healthy donors. A multiplex PCR was run with 60 Vbeta primers and 13 Jbeta primers. Using immunoSEQ multiplex PCR, the repertoire was profiled, and TCRdb retains in-frame clones only, with some absent. The sample contains 150,000 to 200,000 clones, 60% to 80% of which appear only once. Material: PBMCs. The receptor source for this set is a woman aged 40 to 50 in good health and CMV-seropositive.

This clone was seen just once. The rearrangement joins TRBV10-2 to TRBJ2-6; 11 bases match TRBD2. From germline, CDR1 is WSHSY and CDR2 SAAADI. This CDR3 has 21 residues. J gave up 4 bases and V 2 bases, and 16 bases lay outside the gene matches. DNA of the CDR3: TGCGCCAGCAGTGAGCTCCTAGCGGGAGGCCTTGACCAGGCGGGGGCCAACGTCCTGACTTTC. Amino acid sequence: CASSELLAGGLDQAGANVLTF.

This clone was recorded once. V gene TRBV6-6 combines with J gene TRBJ1-5, with 7 bases matching TRBD1. CDR1 is MNHNY and CDR2 is SVGAGI in the germline V gene (reference sequence). The V gene end was trimmed by 0 bases and the J gene end by 11 bases; junction bases not matched to a gene: 13. The CDR3 contains 16 residues. The chain's CDR3 is CASSYSLQGLQSAQHF. As DNA, the CDR3 is TGTGCCAGCAGTTACTCTCTACAGGGGCTGCAATCAGCCCAGCATTTT.

The genes are TRBV28 and TRBJ1-2, with 9 bases identical to TRBD1. The CDR3 contains 17 residues. V gave up 5 bases and J gave up 0 bases; unmatched junction bases: 10. The germline V gene encodes CDR1 MDHEN and CDR2 SYDVKM. The CDR3 reads CASSPRDRVEANYGYTF. The CDR3 DNA reads as TGTGCCAGCAGTCCTAGGGACAGGGTGGAGGCTAACTATGGCTACACCTTC.

Only a few counts were recorded for this clone. The V call is TRBV27, the J call TRBJ1-5; TRBD1 matches at 8 bases. CDR1 and CDR2 (germline): MNHEY, SMNVEV (reference sequence). V was clipped by 3 bases and J by 4 bases; unmatched bases: 5. The CDR3 length is 15 residues. In DNA, the CDR3 is TGTGCCAGCAGTTTTGACAGGGGCACAAATCAGCCCCAGCATTTT. Amino acid sequence: CASSFDRGTNQPQHF.

The rearrangement uses TRBV18 and TRBJ2-1; the D gene is possibly TRBD2 (6 bases). V lost 3 bases, J lost 7 bases, and 16 bases lay in between. CDR1 is KGHSH and CDR2 is LQKENI in the germline V gene. The CDR3 consists of 15 residues. In nucleotides, the CDR3 is TGTGCCAGCTCACCTATGCGGGATTTGTGGAATGAGCAGTTCTTC. Its protein is CASSPMRDLWNEQFF.

The chain couples TRBV7-9 to TRBJ1-2, with 7 bases lining up with TRBD1. CDR1 and CDR2 from the germline V gene are SEHNR and FQNEAQ (reference sequence). J was trimmed by 2 bases and V by 4 bases; bases with no gene match: 7. This CDR3 contains 15 residues. The CDR3 region is CASSSGPTGNYGYTF. CDR3 nucleotide sequence: TGTGCCAGCAGCTCCGGCCCGACAGGGAACTATGGCTACACCTTC. Supplemented by reference TRBV7-9 and TRBJ1-2, the full variable domain reads DTGVSQNPRHKITKRGQNVTFRCDPISEHNRLYWYRQTLGQGPEFLTYFQNEAQLEKSRLLSDRFSAERPKGSFSTLEIQRTEQGDSAMYLCASSSGPTGNYGYTFGSGTRLTVV.

J is TRBJ2-1 and V is TRBV11-3, with D possibly TRBD2 on 7 matching bases. Germline CDR1 is SGHNT and CDR2 is YENEEA. V was clipped by 5 bases and J by 2 bases, with 19 bases between them. This CDR3 is 17 amino acids long. DNA for the CDR3: TGTGCCAGCAGCCGAGGGGGGGCGGGAGCGACCTACAATGAGCAGTTCTTC. The encoded protein is CASSRGGAGATYNEQFF.

This sequence joins TRBV14 and TRBJ2-5; 7 nucleotides align to TRBD1. The end of the DNA fits TRBJ2-7 better, so the J call may be wrong. Germline values: CDR1 SGHDN, CDR2 FVKESK. This CDR3 has 15 amino acids. The CDR3 reads CASSRGQVGVYEQYF. The CDR3, as DNA: TGTGCCAGCAGCCGAGGACAGGTCGGGGTCTACGAGCAGTACTTC.

The chain recombines TRBV5-1 with TRBJ1-1, with D perhaps TRBD1 (6 bases). The CDR3 spans 15 residues. Trimming shortened V by 0 bases and J by 5 bases, and 14 bases separated the two germline ends. CDR1 and CDR2 (germline): SGHRS, YFSETQ. The CDR3 DNA is TGCGCCAGCAGCTTGGAGAGGGGGGGCCTGACTGAAGCTTTCTTT. Encoded protein: CASSLERGGLTEAFF.

This clone was counted between two and nine times. The chain uses TRBV2 and TRBJ2-5, with D possibly matching TRBD1 (5 bases). Germline lookup yields CDR1 SNHLY and CDR2 FYNNEI. This CDR3 has 13 residues. V lost 5 bases and J 5 bases, leaving 12 bases between the germline ends. CDR3 in amino acids: CASSYRLFETQYF. The CDR3 region has the DNA TGTGCCAGCAGTTACAGGTTGTTTGAGACCCAGTACTTC.

V and J are TRBV27 and TRBJ2-1, with 14 bases identical to TRBD2. With V trimmed by 3 bases and J by 5 bases, 6 bases remained unmatched. The germline CDR1 and CDR2 sequences are MNHEY and SMNVEV (reference sequence). This CDR3 has 17 residues. CDR3 DNA: TGTGCCAGCAGTTTCCAGGGACTAGCGGGAGCTGACAATGAGCAGTTCTTC. Protein: CASSFQGLAGADNEQFF.